This T cell receptor beta chain emerged from a study of shared clonotypes between healthy human individuals. Overall study context: The study enrolled a couple of women and a few men aged 18 to 49. Study-wide results and limits: Clonotypes that were shared across a few donors made up around 5% of naive CD4 clonotypes. Sequencing depth was predicted to influence how clonotypes are shared among donors.

Germline CDR1 is MDHEN and CDR2 is SYDVKM. This CDR3 region has 16 residues. The V and J ends lost 2 bases and 0 bases respectively, with 10 bases between them. Profiled with immunoSEQ multiplex PCR; TCRdb holds only in-frame clones, not every one. The top ten clones hold roughly 0.13% of a sample with 2,100,000 or so clones, approximately 96% of them seen once. To note about this clone: Antigen: not known.

Researchers partitioned CD4+ cells into CD45RA+ naive and CD45RA-negative memory subsets. The receptor's source is a man between 18 and 35 years old in good health. The sequencing input was naive CD4+ T cells sorted from blood. The subset denotes: CD45RA+ positively selected. V gene TRBV28 combines with J gene TRBJ1-4; TRBD1 might be the D (5 bases). The CDR3 here is CASSLHTGPTNEKLFF. The CDR3 DNA sequence: TGTGCCAGCAGTTTACATACAGGCCCAACTAATGAAAAACTGTTTTTT. The full variable domain, completed using reference TRBV28 and TRBJ1-4, is DVKVTQSSRYLVKRTGEKVFLECVQDMDHENMFWYRQDPGLGLRLIYFSYDVKMKEKGDIPEGYSVSREKKERFSLILESASTNQTSMYLCASSLHTGPTNEKLFFGSGTQLSVL.